One TCR beta chain is described in this entry. The data stem from a study of T cell changes during pregnancy in multiple sclerosis. The table came from immunoSEQ multiplex PCR; TCRdb's copy has only in-frame clones and leaves some out. The table includes about 39,000 clones, about 91% detected once. Looked up from germline, CDR1 is SQVTM and CDR2 is ANQGSEA. V was trimmed by 2 bases and J by 6 bases, leaving 13 bases between them. This CDR3 spans 13 amino acids. The V and J genes are TRBV29-1 and TRBJ1-2, with D perhaps TRBD1 (5 bases). This TCR derives from a female donor in good health, enrolled as a control in a pregnancy study. The material sequenced was CD4+ T cells from peripheral blood mononuclear cells, taken after pregnancy. The CDR3 is CSVESGTRNGYTF. The CDR3 DNA is TGCAGCGTTGAATCCGGGACTCGGAATGGCTACACCTTC.